This T cell receptor (beta chain) was recovered during a study of spatial heterogeneity in lung cancer. Study overall: Mean representation of each unique TCR and UMI combination in the raw reads exceeded ten occurrences.

A unique molecular identifier was attached to every TCR cDNA molecule. TCRdb independently ran MiXCR on the 5' RACE reads; one entry per CDR3 protein. This sample yields over 75,000 distinct CDR3 sequences, of which more than 15% are seen a single time; roughly 6% belongs to the top ten. Time point in this sample: sample taken at primary tumor resection. Frozen PBMC, nontumor lung or tumor provided whole RNA, which was sequenced unsorted. The donors comprised some 72 untreated early-stage non-small cell lung cancer patients. Germline trimming cut 6 bases from V and 4 bases from J; bases unmatched to any gene: 11. The germline CDR1 and CDR2 sequences are MNHNY and SVGAGI (reference sequence). This CDR3 region has 15 residues.

This receptor was obtained from a male donor with early-stage non-small cell lung cancer. This rearrangement joins TRBV6-6 to TRBJ2-7, with 8 bases identical to TRBD2. The sample was PBMCs, taken at surgery. CDR3 in DNA: TGTGCCAGCAGAACAGTACATACTAGCGGTTACGAGCAGTACTTC. Its protein product is CASRTVHTSGYEQYF.